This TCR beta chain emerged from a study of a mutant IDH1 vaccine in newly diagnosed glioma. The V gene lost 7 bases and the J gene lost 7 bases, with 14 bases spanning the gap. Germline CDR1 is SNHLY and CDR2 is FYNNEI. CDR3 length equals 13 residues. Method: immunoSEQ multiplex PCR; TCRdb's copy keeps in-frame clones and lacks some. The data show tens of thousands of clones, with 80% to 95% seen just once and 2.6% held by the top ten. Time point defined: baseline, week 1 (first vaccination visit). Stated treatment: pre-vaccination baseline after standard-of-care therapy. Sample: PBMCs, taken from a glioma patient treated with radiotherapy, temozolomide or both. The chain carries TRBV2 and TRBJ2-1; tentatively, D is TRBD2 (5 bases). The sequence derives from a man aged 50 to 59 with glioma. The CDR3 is CASILDGGNEQFF. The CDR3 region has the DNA TGTGCCAGCATACTCGACGGAGGTAATGAGCAGTTCTTC.